A selection of T cell receptor beta chains follows, all from one sample in a study of blood T cell repertoires in COVID-19. Produced via immunoSEQ multiplex PCR; TCRdb's table is partial and in-frame only. The sample has around 150,000 clones; around 82% are singletons. The sample taken for sequencing was PBMCs or T cells enriched from blood (not recorded which). The receptors originated from a man aged 35-49 years who had recovered from COVID-19. Both conserved end residues are part of each CDR3. A D gene is named only where the DNA matches it firmly. Rows give clone size only sometimes, using once, few, many, or a class for an expanded clone.

TRBD2	TRBV19	.	TRBJ2-1	CASSIMGGGDSYNEQFF	TGTGCCAGTAGTATAATGGGCGGGGGGGACTCCTACAATGAGCAGTTCTTC
.	TRBV3-1/TRBV3-2	.	TRBJ2-7	CASSQGIGSGIREQYF	TGTGCCAGCAGCCAAGGTATTGGTTCCGGGATACGCGAGCAGTACTTC
.	TRBV5-6	.	TRBJ2-4	CASSQGRAKNIQYF	TGTGCCAGCAGCCAGGGCAGGGCCAAAAACATTCAGTACTTC
.	TRBV12-1	.	TRBJ1-5	CASSFSTGDNQPQHF	TGTGCCAGCAGCTTTTCGACAGGAGACAATCAGCCCCAGCATTTT
.	TRBV6-5	.	TRBJ1-4	CASSGEGAGHEKLFF	TGTGCCAGCTCGGGAGAAGGGGCAGGACATGAAAAACTGTTTTTT
TRBD1	TRBV6-4	.	TRBJ1-1	CASRSTGGGRLNTEAFF	TGTGCCAGCAGATCAACAGGGGGAGGTCGCCTTAACACTGAAGCTTTCTTT
.	TRBV10-3	.	TRBJ2-1	CASGPLGNNEQFF	TGTGCTAGCGGTCCTCTTGGGAATAATGAGCAGTTCTTC
.	TRBV19	.	TRBJ1-2	CASSISDIRTVNYGYTF	TGTGCCAGTAGTATATCGGATATCAGGACAGTTAACTATGGCTACACCTTC
TRBD1	TRBV3-1/TRBV3-2	.	TRBJ1-2	CASSQEAGGYGYTF	TGTGCCAGCAGCCAAGAAGCAGGGGGCTATGGCTACACCTTC
.	TRBV30	.	TRBJ1-1	CAWSPRSTEAFF	TGTGCCTGGAGTCCACGGAGTACCGAAGCTTTCTTT
TRBD1	TRBV9	.	TRBJ1-1	CASSQLGQGSEAFF	TGTGCCAGCAGTCAACTAGGACAGGGGTCTGAAGCTTTCTTT
TRBD1	TRBV7-3	.	TRBJ2-2	CASSLTGGNTGELFF	TGTGCCAGCAGCTTGACAGGGGGCAACACCGGGGAGCTGTTTTTT
TRBD2	TRBV24-1	.	TRBJ2-1	CATSGTSGGNEQFF	TGTGCCACCAGTGGTACTAGCGGGGGCAATGAGCAGTTCTTC
TRBD1	TRBV19	.	TRBJ1-1	CASKHRGQSTEAFF	TGTGCCAGTAAACATAGGGGACAGAGCACTGAAGCTTTCTTT
TRBD1	TRBV11-2	.	TRBJ1-5	CASSLEAGGGQPQHF	TGTGCCAGCAGCTTAGAGGCAGGGGGCGGTCAGCCCCAGCATTTT
TRBD1	TRBV10-3	.	TRBJ2-5	CAISQTGPLKGETQYF	TGTGCCATCAGTCAGACAGGGCCTCTTAAGGGTGAGACCCAGTACTTC
TRBD1	TRBV9	.	TRBJ1-6	CASSVRGPNNSPLHF	TGTGCCAGCAGCGTAAGGGGGCCTAATAATTCACCCCTCCACTTT
TRBD2	TRBV10-3	.	TRBJ2-3	CAISSTSGGSDTQYF	TGTGCCATCAGTTCGACTAGCGGGGGGTCAGATACGCAGTATTTT
.	TRBV7-8	few	TRBJ2-1	CASSPGLINEQFF	TGTGCCAGCAGCCCAGGACTAATCAATGAGCAGTTCTTC
.	TRBV19	.	TRBJ2-5	CASSNRAQETQYF	TGTGCCAGTTCGAACAGGGCGCAAGAGACCCAGTACTTC
.	TRBV24-1	few	TRBJ1-1	CATSALGHPNTEAFF	TGTGCCACCAGTGCTTTGGGCCATCCCAACACTGAAGCTTTCTTT
TRBD1	TRBV5-6	.	TRBJ1-2	CASILGTGSYGYTF	TGTGCCAGCATCTTAGGGACAGGGTCCTATGGCTACACCTTC
.	TRBV29-1	.	TRBJ2-7	CSAWVTNRGEQYF	TGCAGCGCGTGGGTCACAAATCGGGGCGAGCAGTACTTC
.	TRBV5-1	.	TRBJ2-1	CASSLVGGYPSPYNEQFF	TGCGCCAGCAGCTTGGTTGGCGGCTACCCTTCCCCCTACAATGAGCAGTTCTTC
.	TRBV27	.	TRBJ1-1	CASSLYFDAYPGVNTEAFF	TGTGCCAGCAGTTTATATTTCGACGCCTATCCAGGGGTGAACACTGAAGCTTTCTTT
TRBD2	TRBV27	few	TRBJ2-5	CASSLSIGSGGRETQYF	TGTGCCAGCAGTTTATCGATTGGTAGCGGGGGCCGGGAGACCCAGTACTTC
TRBD1	TRBV5-8	.	TRBJ2-5	CASNTGQGGQETQYF	TGTGCCAGCAACACGGGACAGGGGGGCCAAGAGACCCAGTACTTC
TRBD1	TRBV7-3	.	TRBJ2-3	CASSPPGQPQYF	TGTGCCAGCAGCCCCCCGGGACAGCCCCAGTATTTT
TRBD1	TRBV7-9	.	TRBJ1-4	CASSPTTGGNQEKLFF	TGTGCCAGCAGCCCCACGACAGGGGGGAATCAGGAAAAACTGTTTTTT
TRBD1	TRBV30	.	TRBJ1-2	CACPHRQGFYGYTF	TGTGCCTGCCCACACCGACAGGGGTTCTATGGCTACACCTTC
.	TRBV11-3	.	TRBJ2-2	CASSLAGGELFF	TGTGCCAGCAGCTTAGCAGGCGGGGAGCTGTTTTTT
TRBD1	TRBV10-2	many	TRBJ1-5	CATRQGAGQPQHF	TGCGCCACGAGACAGGGGGCTGGTCAGCCCCAGCATTTT
.	TRBV9	.	TRBJ1-5	CASSVDGQANQPQHF	TGTGCCAGCAGCGTAGATGGGCAGGCCAATCAGCCCCAGCATTTT
.	TRBV19	.	TRBJ1-4	CASIARGSSNEKLFF	TGTGCCAGTATTGCCAGGGGATCGTCTAATGAAAAACTGTTTTTT
.	TRBV19	.	TRBJ1-4	CASNDEGSFNEKLFF	TGTGCCAGTAATGACGAGGGCAGCTTTAATGAAAAACTGTTTTTT
.	TRBV2	once	TRBJ1-4	CASSVGGGANEKLFF	TGTGCCAGCAGTGTTGGCGGGGGCGCGAATGAAAAACTGTTTTTT
.	TRBV30	.	TRBJ1-1	CAWSVSSNTEAFF	TGTGCCTGGAGTGTATCCTCGAACACTGAAGCTTTCTTT
TRBD2	TRBV30	.	TRBJ2-3	CAWSGLAGSSTDTQYF	TGTGCCTGGAGTGGACTAGCGGGTTCGAGCACAGATACGCAGTATTTT
TRBD1	TRBV10-1	.	TRBJ1-5	CASSDPLRTGELGHYSNQPQHF	TGCGCCAGCAGTGACCCTTTGAGGACAGGGGAGCTTGGCCATTATAGCAATCAGCCCCAGCATTTT
.	TRBV9	.	TRBJ2-5	CASSPNQETQYF	TGTGCCAGCAGCCCTAATCAAGAGACCCAGTACTTC
.	TRBV27	.	TRBJ2-2	CASSGSAWRGTGELFF	TGTGCCAGCAGTGGGTCGGCGTGGCGGGGCACCGGGGAGCTGTTTTTT
.	TRBV9	.	TRBJ2-6	CASSGASSGANVLTF	TGTGCCAGCAGCGGGGCCAGCTCTGGGGCCAACGTCCTGACTTTC
.	TRBV29-1	.	TRBJ1-5	CSVETNTNQPQHF	TGCAGCGTTGAGACAAATACGAATCAGCCCCAGCATTTT
TRBD2	TRBV14	.	TRBJ2-1	CASSPRTSGGALRFF	TGTGCCAGCAGCCCCCGGACTAGCGGGGGGGCCCTCCGGTTCTTC
TRBD2	TRBV19	few	TRBJ2-6	CASSESGLAGTGANVLTF	TGTGCCAGTAGTGAATCGGGACTAGCGGGGACCGGGGCCAACGTCCTGACTTTC
TRBD1	TRBV5-1	.	TRBJ1-2	CASSLSLSGQGSRRLGYTF	TGCGCCAGCAGCTTGAGCTTGTCGGGACAGGGTTCGCGGCGGCTTGGCTACACCTTC
.	TRBV6-5	.	TRBJ1-2	CASSYLGGRDGYTF	TGTGCCAGCAGTTACCTGGGCGGCAGGGATGGCTACACCTTC
.	TRBV4-2	.	TRBJ1-6	CASSQVGRGSTNSPLHF	TGTGCCAGCAGCCAAGTCGGCAGAGGGTCGACTAATTCACCCCTCCACTTT
.	TRBV21-1	.	TRBJ1-1	CASSKVAAGLVMNTEAFF	TGTGCCAGCAGCAAAGTCGCGGCCGGCTTGGTGATGAACACTGAAGCTTTCTTT
.	TRBV20-1	.	TRBJ1-1	CSASLRRTEAFF	TGCAGTGCTAGTCTCAGGAGGACTGAAGCTTTCTTT
TRBD2	TRBV15	.	TRBJ2-2	CATSSTGGSDGELFF	TGTGCCACCAGTTCAACCGGGGGGTCGGACGGGGAGCTGTTTTTT
.	TRBV7-8	.	TRBJ2-5	CASSRWTGQETQYF	TGTGCCAGCAGCCGATGGACTGGCCAAGAGACCCAGTACTTC
TRBD1	TRBV30	once	TRBJ1-5	CAWRPMTGNQPQHF	TGTGCCTGGAGGCCTATGACAGGGAATCAGCCCCAGCATTTT
.	TRBV6-6	.	TRBJ1-2	CASTKEWANYGYTF	TGTGCCAGCACCAAGGAGTGGGCTAACTATGGCTACACCTTC
.	TRBV15	.	TRBJ1-2	CATSRDDSPYGYTF	TGTGCCACCAGCAGAGATGACTCACCATATGGCTACACCTTC